One and the same sample provided the 18 T cell receptor beta chains below, sequenced in a study of cytomegalovirus exposure and HLA in healthy donors. It was with 60 Vbeta and 13 Jbeta primers that the PCR ran. The data were produced by immunoSEQ multiplex PCR, yet TCRdb's version contains in-frame clones alone and is incomplete. This table holds 200,000 to 250,000 clones, more than 60% found once. Sequenced material: PBMCs. The receptors here all came from a man in his fifties in good health and CMV-seronegative.

The chain employs TRBV5-1 and TRBJ2-7, with TRBD1 identical over 9 bases. The CDR3 totals 14 residues. Germline lookup yields CDR1 SGHRS and CDR2 YFSETQ. The ends lost 5 bases at V and 3 bases at J; junction bases unmatched: 6. Here the CDR3 DNA reads TGCGCCAGCAGGACCGGGACAGGGAACTACGAGCAGTACTTC. Protein: CASRTGTGNYEQYF.

V usage is TRBV5-1 and J usage is TRBJ2-5, with 7 positions matching TRBD2. The CDR3 is made up of 14 amino acids. Germline trimming cut 2 bases from V and 5 bases from J; bases unmatched to any gene: 6. The germline gives CDR1 SGHRS, CDR2 YFSETQ. The CDR3 protein is CASSFWEGTETQYF. The CDR3 bases are TGCGCCAGCAGCTTCTGGGAGGGGACGGAGACCCAGTACTTC.

The chain is built from TRBV9 and TRBJ2-1; 16 nucleotides agree with TRBD2. Trimming cost V 3 bases and J 8 bases; bases outside gene matches: 2. Looked up from germline, CDR1 is SGDLS and CDR2 is YYNGEE. The CDR3 totals 15 residues. The CDR3 DNA sequence: TGTGCCAGCAGCGCAGGGACTAGCGGGAGGGATGAGCAGTTCTTC. This encodes CASSAGTSGRDEQFF. The complete variable domain, with remaining parts taken from reference TRBV9 and TRBJ2-1, reads DSGVTQTPKHLITATGQRVTLRCSPRSGDLSVYWYQQSLDQGLQFLIQYYNGEERAKGNILERFSAQQFPDLHSELNLSSLELGDSALYFCASSAGTSGRDEQFFGPGTRLTVL.

This clone showed up just a few times. The J gene is TRBJ2-3, the V gene TRBV5-1; a weak D match, TRBD2 (6 bases). CDR1 is SGHRS, CDR2 YFSETQ, per germline. V was shortened by 2 bases and J by 3 bases, with 13 bases between the two germline ends. The CDR3 spans 15 residues. The CDR3 DNA is TGCGCCAGCAGCTTTACTAGGGCGGGAACAGATACGCAGTATTTT. Its translation: CASSFTRAGTDTQYF.

This clone was observed a few times. This chain joins TRBV25-1 and TRBJ2-7, with a possible D match to TRBD1 (5 bases). This CDR3 has 15 residues. V lost 3 bases to trimming and J lost 2 bases, with 14 bases between them. Germline CDR1 MGHDK, CDR2 SYGVNS. Here the CDR3 reads CASSDEDGAPYEQYF. The CDR3 region has the DNA TGTGCCAGCAGTGACGAGGATGGGGCACCCTACGAGCAGTACTTC.

There are a few counts of this clone. The chain is built from TRBV13 and TRBJ2-2; D gene uncertain. CDR1 and CDR2 (germline): PRHDT, FYEKMQ (reference sequence). Between the trimmed V and J ends, which lost 1 base and 1 base, there was a span of 4 bases. The CDR3 contains 14 residues. CDR3 amino acids: CASSLDGNTGELFF. The CDR3 DNA sequence: TGTGCCAGCAGCTTAGACGGGAACACCGGGGAGCTGTTTTTT.

The genes are TRBV19 and TRBJ2-7; 11 bases align to TRBD2. CDR3 length equals 15 residues. V lost 5 bases and J lost 3; bases outside the gene matches: 6. CDR1 and CDR2 from the germline V gene are LNHDA and SQIVND (reference sequence). CDR3 bases: TGTGCCAGTAGTTTTGGGACTAGCGGAATCTACGAGCAGTACTTC. It yields the protein CASSFGTSGIYEQYF.

A word on this clone: Other DNA sequences in the same sample also yield this CDR3. V and J are TRBV5-1 and TRBJ1-2; D is undetermined. The CDR3 contains 13 residues. V was shortened by 0 bases and J by 5 bases, with 8 bases between the two germline ends. Looked up from germline, CDR1 is SGHRS and CDR2 is YFSETQ. The DNA of the CDR3 is TGCGCCAGCAGCTTGGAGTCGGGGTATGGCTACACCTTC. It yields the protein CASSLESGYGYTF.

The genes are TRBV18 and TRBJ2-1, with D possibly TRBD2 on 6 matching bases. Germline CDR1 is KGHSH and CDR2 is LQKENI. The V gene lost 3 bases and the J gene lost 6 bases, with 12 bases spanning the gap. The CDR3 has 14 residues. The CDR3 coding sequence is TGTGCCAGCTCACCGAGACTAGTTCCCAATGAGCAGTTCTTC. It translates to CASSPRLVPNEQFF.

This chain connects TRBV5-1 to TRBJ2-2, with a tentative D call TRBD2 (6 bases). The CDR3 sequence is 15 residues long. Trimming took 4 bases from V and 1 from J, leaving 11 bases between them. Germline CDR1 is SGHRS and CDR2 is YFSETQ. The CDR3 DNA reads TGCGCCAGCAGCAGCGGGCGGGGGAACACCGGGGAGCTGTTTTTT. Protein: CASSSGRGNTGELFF.

Comments on this clone: Other nucleotide sequences in the sample specify the same CDR3. V usage is TRBV10-3 and J usage is TRBJ2-3, with 8 bases identical to TRBD1. The CDR3 extends over 15 amino acids. V shed 4 bases, J shed 5 bases, and the junction held 8 bases outside the gene matches. Germline CDR1 ENHRY, CDR2 SYGVKD. The CDR3 DNA reads TGTGCCATCAGTGGGACAGGGACCTTTGGAGATACGCAGTATTTT. Protein product: CAISGTGTFGDTQYF.

This clone is a singleton in its sample. V usage is TRBV4-1 and J usage is TRBJ2-7; 10 bases are a match to TRBD1. V gave up 0 bases and J gave up 5 bases; unmatched junction bases: 4. The CDR3 loop spans 15 amino acids. From germline, CDR1 is MGHRA and CDR2 YSYEKL. Here the CDR3 reads CASSQEGQGTDEQYF. In DNA, the CDR3 is TGCGCCAGCAGCCAAGAGGGACAGGGGACTGACGAGCAGTACTTC.

This clone was seen many times. The J gene is TRBJ2-7, the V gene TRBV6-6; 9 bases are shared with TRBD1. CDR1 MNHNY and CDR2 SVGAGI come from the germline V gene (reference sequence). The CDR3 extends over 15 amino acids. Unmatched junction bases numbered 12, after V lost 6 bases and J lost 6 bases. The CDR3 loop reads CASRDTGGFGLEQYF. In nucleotides, the CDR3 is TGTGCCAGCAGAGACACAGGGGGCTTCGGTCTCGAGCAGTACTTC.

This clone has just a few counts. The chain has TRBV11-1 and TRBJ2-7; D possibly corresponds to TRBD1 (6 bases). The CDR3 covers 15 residues. CDR1 and CDR2 from the germline V gene are SGHAT and FQDESV (reference sequence). The V end was cut by 5 bases, the J end by 3 bases, with 17 bases between. This CDR3 is CASSQLRGSYYEQYF. The CDR3 DNA sequence: TGTGCCAGCAGCCAGTTGAGGGGGTCTTACTACGAGCAGTACTTC.

The chain joins TRBV28 to TRBJ1-2, with TRBD1 identical over 9 bases. V dropped 4 bases and J dropped 6; count of bases not matched to a gene: 3. CDR3 length: 13 residues. Germline CDR1 is MDHEN and CDR2 is SYDVKM. CDR3 sequence reads: CASSSGDRDGYTF. The CDR3, as DNA: TGTGCCAGCAGTTCGGGGGACAGGGATGGCTACACCTTC.

This chain connects TRBV6-5 to TRBJ2-7, with D perhaps matching TRBD1 (5 bases). The CDR3 runs to 12 residues. Trimming removed 5 bases at V and 3 bases at J, with 8 bases between. Looked up from germline, CDR1 is MNHEY and CDR2 is SVGAGI. The CDR3, as DNA: TGTGCCAGCAGTCCGCAGGGCTACGAGCAGTACTTC. Protein sequence: CASSPQGYEQYF.

J is TRBJ2-3 and V is TRBV7-2, with 7 bases fitting TRBD2. Germline CDR1 SGHTA, CDR2 FQGNSA. CDR3 size: 15 residues. Unmatched junction bases numbered 9, after V lost 7 bases and J lost 2 bases. CDR3: CASTLRAGVTDTQYF. CDR3 nucleotide sequence: TGTGCCAGCACCCTTAGGGCGGGAGTCACAGATACGCAGTATTTT. The full variable domain, with the rest looked up from reference TRBV7-2 and TRBJ2-3, is GAGVSQSPSNKVTEKGKDVELRCDPISGHTALYWYRQSLGQGLEFLIYFQGNSAPDKSGLPSDRFSAERTGGSVSTLTIQRTQQEDSAVYLCASTLRAGVTDTQYFGPGTRLTVL.

The J gene is TRBJ1-5, the V gene TRBV28; TRBD1 might be the D (6 bases). The CDR3 has 15 residues. The germline V gene has CDR1 MDHEN and CDR2 SYDVKM. Trimming removed 8 bases from V and 2 bases from J, with 16 bases in between. CDR3 protein: CASLPTGRRNQPQHF. CDR3 DNA sequence: TGTGCCAGCCTTCCGACAGGCAGGCGCAATCAGCCCCAGCATTTT. The full variable domain, with the rest looked up from reference TRBV28 and TRBJ1-5, is DVKVTQSSRYLVKRTGEKVFLECVQDMDHENMFWYRQDPGLGLRLIYFSYDVKMKEKGDIPEGYSVSREKKERFSLILESASTNQTSMYLCASLPTGRRNQPQHFGDGTRLSIL.